The T cell receptor beta chain under discussion was sequenced for a study of T cell responses to AZD1222 COVID-19 vaccine. Comments on this clone: Its cognate antigen is unknown.

Only in-frame clones appear in the TCRdb table, and some are missing; sequencing was by immunoSEQ multiplex PCR. The sample contains approximately 110,000 clones, approximately 89% of which appear only once. Study-wide results and caveats: Repertoires were collected only later (after the peak T cell response had occurred). Only five to seven AZD1222 recipients tested seropositive at baseline.

The CDR3 runs 13 residues. V shed 4 bases and J shed 5 bases, with 11 bases lying between them. Per the germline V gene, CDR1 is KGHSH and CDR2 is LQKENI. The genes are TRBV18 and TRBJ2-5, with TRBD1 as a possible D gene (5 bases). The receptor was derived from an adult who received the AZD1222 COVID-19 vaccine. The material was peripheral blood, obtained 28 days after the second AZD1222 dose. CDR3 sequence: CASSRTGAETQYF. In DNA, the CDR3 is TGTGCCAGCTCACGAACAGGTGCCGAGACCCAGTACTTC.